This T cell receptor (beta chain) was identified in a study of T cell responses to AZD1222 COVID-19 vaccine. Study-wide background: Pooling was applied to second doses at about 4 or about 12 weeks. Whole-study findings and limits: Spike-specific TCR depth and breadth grew after two AZD1222 doses. Mostly white British, mostly female donors; authors suggested clonal diversity may be underestimated.

Profiling relied on immunoSEQ multiplex PCR, and the TCRdb table lists in-frame clones only, not all of them. The sample lists nearly 95,000 clones, about 90% occurring once. This clone is a singleton in its sample. Its antigen is undetermined. V lost 2 bases and J 8 bases, leaving 13 bases between the germline ends. CDR1 SGHTA and CDR2 FQGTGA come from the germline V gene. The CDR3 length is 14 residues. This TCR came from an adult in good health. Specimen: peripheral blood, collected on day 0 of AZD1222 vaccination. The rearrangement uses TRBV7-3 and TRBJ2-1; no firm D call. CDR3 in amino acids: CASSLSGSLDEQFF. The CDR3 DNA reads as TGTGCCAGCAGCTTATCGGGCTCGTTGGATGAGCAGTTCTTC.